The text below deals with one TCR beta chain. This sample was included in a study of blood T cell repertoires in COVID-19. Across the whole study: T cells, B-cell-depleted T cells, or PBMCs provided the cDNA or gDNA that served as material.

TCRdb's copy holds only in-frame clones and misses some; the assay was immunoSEQ multiplex PCR. Of about 310,000 clones in the sample, around 89% were seen once. Sequenced: peripheral blood. The receptor was derived from a woman aged 40-49 years with COVID-19, enrolled during active disease.

CDR3 in DNA: TGTGCCAGCAGCTCTACTAGCGGGGGGGCTGGTGATACGCAGTATTTT. Translating it yields CASSSTSGGAGDTQYF. The chain carries TRBV7-2 and TRBJ2-3, with 13 bases identical to TRBD2. The ends lost 4 bases at V and 6 bases at J; junction bases unmatched: 7. Germline CDR1 is SGHTA and CDR2 is FQGNSA. CDR3 length: 16 residues.